The clone carrying this T cell receptor beta chain was seen many times. Antigen specificity is unknown. The germline CDR1 and CDR2 sequences are SGHVS and FNYEAQ. The CDR3 length is 13 residues. Trimming pared 4 bases from V and 9 bases from J, leaving 15 bases between. The data were taken from a study of early T cells in non-severe SARS-CoV-2 infection. Study findings and constraints: Database matching using VDJdb favored anti-spike CD8 responses, with private and CD4 specificities left missing.

Tagging with unique molecular identifiers was applied to individual cDNA molecules. MiXCR was run by TCRdb on the 5' RACE reads, yielding one entry per CDR3 protein. Here the sample spans some 40,000 distinct CDR3 sequences, 5.3% being singletons. This sequence originates from an adult who was a healthcare worker with PCR-confirmed SARS-CoV-2 infection or an uninfected control (not recorded which). This rearrangement joins TRBV7-6 to TRBJ2-5; D is undetermined. Sequenced material: whole blood. The CDR3 DNA reads as TGTGCCAGCAGCTCCCGAGGCATCTCGGCCCAGTACTTC. It codes for CASSSRGISAQYF.